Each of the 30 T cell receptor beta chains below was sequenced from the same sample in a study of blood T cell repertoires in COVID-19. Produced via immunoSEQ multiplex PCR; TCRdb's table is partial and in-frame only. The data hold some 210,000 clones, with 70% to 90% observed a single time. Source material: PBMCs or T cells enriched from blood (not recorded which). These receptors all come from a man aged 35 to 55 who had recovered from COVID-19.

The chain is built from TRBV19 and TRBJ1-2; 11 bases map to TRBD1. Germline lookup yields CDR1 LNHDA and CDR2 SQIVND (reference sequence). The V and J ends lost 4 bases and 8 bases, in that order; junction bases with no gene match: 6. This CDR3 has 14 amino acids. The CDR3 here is CASSRPGQGEGYTF. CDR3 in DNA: TGTGCCAGTAGTAGACCGGGACAGGGGGAAGGCTACACCTTC.

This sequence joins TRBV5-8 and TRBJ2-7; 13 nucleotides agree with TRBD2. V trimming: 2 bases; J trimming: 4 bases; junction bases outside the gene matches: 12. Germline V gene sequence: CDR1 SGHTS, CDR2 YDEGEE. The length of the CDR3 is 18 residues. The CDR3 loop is CASSFHHRTSGRLYEQYF. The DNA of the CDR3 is TGTGCCAGCAGCTTTCACCATCGGACTAGCGGGAGACTGTACGAGCAGTACTTC.

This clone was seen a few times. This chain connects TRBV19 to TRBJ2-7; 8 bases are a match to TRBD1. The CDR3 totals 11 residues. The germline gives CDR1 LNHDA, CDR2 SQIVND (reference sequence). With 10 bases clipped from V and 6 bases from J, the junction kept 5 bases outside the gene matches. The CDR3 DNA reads TGTGCCAACCCGACAGGGGCCGAGCAGTACTTC. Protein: CANPTGAEQYF.

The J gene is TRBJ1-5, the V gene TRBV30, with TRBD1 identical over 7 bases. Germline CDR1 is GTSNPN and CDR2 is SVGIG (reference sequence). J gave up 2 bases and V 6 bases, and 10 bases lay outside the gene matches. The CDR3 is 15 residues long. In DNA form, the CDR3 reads TGTGCCTGCCAAACGGGGACAGTGGGCAATCAGCCCCAGCATTTT. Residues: CACQTGTVGNQPQHF.

The DNA of the CDR3 is TGTGCCAGCGGGGGGTCCTACACTGAAGCTTTCTTT. This encodes CASGGSYTEAFF. The chain combines TRBV5-4 with TRBJ1-1, with a tentative D call TRBD1 (5 bases). The CDR3 runs 12 residues. Germline loops: CDR1 SGHNT, CDR2 YYREEE (reference sequence). Trimming removed 7 bases at V and 3 bases at J, with 10 bases between.

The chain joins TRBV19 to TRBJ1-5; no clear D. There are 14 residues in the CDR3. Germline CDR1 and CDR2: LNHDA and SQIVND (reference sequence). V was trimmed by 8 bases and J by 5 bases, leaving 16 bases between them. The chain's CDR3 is CASRTSGNYQPQHF. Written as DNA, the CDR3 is TGTGCCAGTCGAACCTCAGGCAACTATCAGCCCCAGCATTTT.

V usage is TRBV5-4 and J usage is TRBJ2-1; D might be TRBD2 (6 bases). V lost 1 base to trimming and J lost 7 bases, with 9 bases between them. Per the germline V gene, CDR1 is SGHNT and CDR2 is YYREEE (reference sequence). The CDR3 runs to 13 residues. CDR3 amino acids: CASSLFGGNEQFF. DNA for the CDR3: TGTGCCAGCAGCTTGTTCGGAGGGAATGAGCAGTTCTTC. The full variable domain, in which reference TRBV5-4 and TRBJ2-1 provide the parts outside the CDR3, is ETGVTQSPTHLIKTRGQQVTLRCSSQSGHNTVSWYQQALGQGPQFIFQYYREEENGRGNFPPRFSGLQFPNYSSELNVNALELDDSALYLCASSLFGGNEQFFGPGTRLTVL.

CDR3 in amino acids: CASSETPGVSGRAGTQYF. The CDR3 DNA is TGCGCCAGCAGTGAGACTCCTGGAGTTAGCGGGAGGGCCGGGACCCAGTACTTC. The chain couples TRBV10-1 to TRBJ2-5, with 11 bases fitting TRBD2. The V and J ends lost 2 bases and 7 bases, in that order; junction bases with no gene match: 15. CDR3 length: 18 residues. Per the germline V gene, CDR1 is WNHNN and CDR2 is SYGVQD (reference sequence).

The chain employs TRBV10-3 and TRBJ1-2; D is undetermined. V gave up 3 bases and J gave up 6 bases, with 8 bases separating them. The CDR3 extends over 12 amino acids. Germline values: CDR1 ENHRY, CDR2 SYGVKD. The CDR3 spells CAISDMEDGYTF. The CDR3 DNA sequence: TGTGCCATCAGTGACATGGAGGATGGCTACACCTTC.

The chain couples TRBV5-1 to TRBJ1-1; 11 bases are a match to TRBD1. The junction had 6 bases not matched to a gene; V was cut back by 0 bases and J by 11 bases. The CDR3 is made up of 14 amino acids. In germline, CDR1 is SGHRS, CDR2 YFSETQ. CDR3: CASSLGDRGAGAFF. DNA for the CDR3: TGCGCCAGCAGCTTGGGGGACAGGGGGGCTGGGGCTTTCTTT. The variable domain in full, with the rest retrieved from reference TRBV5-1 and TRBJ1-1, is KAGVTQTPRYLIKTRGQQVTLSCSPISGHRSVSWYQQTPGQGLQFLFEYFSETQRNKGNFPGRFSGRQFSNSRSEMNVSTLELGDSALYLCASSLGDRGAGAFFGQGTRLTVV.

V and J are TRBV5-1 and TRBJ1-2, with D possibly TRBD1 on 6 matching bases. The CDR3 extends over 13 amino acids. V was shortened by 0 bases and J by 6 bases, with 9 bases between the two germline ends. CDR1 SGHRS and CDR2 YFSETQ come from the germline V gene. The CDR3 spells CASSLEQGNGYTF. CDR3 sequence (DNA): TGCGCCAGCAGCTTGGAACAGGGTAATGGCTACACCTTC.

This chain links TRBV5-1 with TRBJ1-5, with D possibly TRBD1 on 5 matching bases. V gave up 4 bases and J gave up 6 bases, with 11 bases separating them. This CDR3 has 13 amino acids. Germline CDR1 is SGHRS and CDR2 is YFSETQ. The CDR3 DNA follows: TGCGCCAGCAGCATGACAGTAGGTCAGCCCCAGCATTTT. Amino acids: CASSMTVGQPQHF. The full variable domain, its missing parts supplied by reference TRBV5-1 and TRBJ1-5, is KAGVTQTPRYLIKTRGQQVTLSCSPISGHRSVSWYQQTPGQGLQFLFEYFSETQRNKGNFPGRFSGRQFSNSRSEMNVSTLELGDSALYLCASSMTVGQPQHFGDGTRLSIL.

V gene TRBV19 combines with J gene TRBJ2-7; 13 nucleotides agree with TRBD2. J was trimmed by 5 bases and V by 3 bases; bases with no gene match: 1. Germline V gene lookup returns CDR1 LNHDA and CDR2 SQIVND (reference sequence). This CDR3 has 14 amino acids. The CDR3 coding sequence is TGTGCCAGTAGTATTGGGACTAGCGGGGACGAGCAGTACTTC. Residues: CASSIGTSGDEQYF.

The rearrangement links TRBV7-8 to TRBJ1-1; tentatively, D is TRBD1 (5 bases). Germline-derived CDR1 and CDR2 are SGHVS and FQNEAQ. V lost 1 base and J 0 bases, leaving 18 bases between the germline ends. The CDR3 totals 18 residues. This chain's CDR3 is CASSLVGQGGKMNTEAFF. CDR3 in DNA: TGTGCCAGCAGCTTAGTGGGCCAGGGAGGCAAGATGAACACTGAAGCTTTCTTT.

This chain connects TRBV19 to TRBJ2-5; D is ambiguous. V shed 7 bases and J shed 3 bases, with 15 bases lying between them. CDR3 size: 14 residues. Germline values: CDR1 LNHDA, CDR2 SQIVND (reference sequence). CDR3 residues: CASTPPGSEETQYF. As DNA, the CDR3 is TGTGCCAGTACCCCCCCCGGCAGCGAAGAGACCCAGTACTTC.

As DNA, the CDR3 is TGTGCCTCCCCGGGCCAGGGACTCTGGAACACTGAAGCTTTCTTT. This codes for CASPGQGLWNTEAFF. This sequence joins TRBV30 and TRBJ1-1; maybe TRBD1 (5 bases). Germline assignment: CDR1 GTSNPN and CDR2 SVGIG (reference sequence). CDR3 length: 15 residues. V shed 7 bases and J shed 1 base, with 19 bases lying between them.

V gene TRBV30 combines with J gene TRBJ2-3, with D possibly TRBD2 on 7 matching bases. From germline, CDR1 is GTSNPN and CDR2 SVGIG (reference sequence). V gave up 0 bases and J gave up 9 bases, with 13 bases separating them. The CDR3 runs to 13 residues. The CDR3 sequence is CAWSVGGGKTQYF. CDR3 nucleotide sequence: TGTGCCTGGAGTGTAGGGGGGGGTAAGACGCAGTATTTT.

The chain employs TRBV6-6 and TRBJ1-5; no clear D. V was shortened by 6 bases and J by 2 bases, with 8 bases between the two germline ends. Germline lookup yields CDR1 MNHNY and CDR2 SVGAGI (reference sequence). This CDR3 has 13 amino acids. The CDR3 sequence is CASSPPGNQPQHF. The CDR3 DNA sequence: TGTGCCAGCAGCCCTCCCGGCAATCAGCCCCAGCATTTT.

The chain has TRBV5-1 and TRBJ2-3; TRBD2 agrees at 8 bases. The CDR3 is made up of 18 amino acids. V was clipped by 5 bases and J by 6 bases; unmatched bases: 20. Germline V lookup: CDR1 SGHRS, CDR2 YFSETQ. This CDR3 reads CASSLTPLRGALTDTQYF. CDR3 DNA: TGCGCCAGCAGTCTAACCCCGTTGCGGGGGGCCTTGACGGATACGCAGTATTTT.

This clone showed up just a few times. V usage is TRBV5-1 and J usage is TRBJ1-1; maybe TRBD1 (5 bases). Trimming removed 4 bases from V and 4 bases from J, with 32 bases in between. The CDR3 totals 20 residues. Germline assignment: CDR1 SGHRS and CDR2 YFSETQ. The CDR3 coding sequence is TGCGCCAGCAGCAATCTTGGGCTCAACAGCCTGTTAAGGGGAGGCACTGAAGCTTTCTTT. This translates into CASSNLGLNSLLRGGTEAFF.

The CDR3 DNA reads TGTGCCACCAGCAGAGATACAACCTCTCTTTACAATGAGCAGTTCTTC. Its translation: CATSRDTTSLYNEQFF. The chain uses TRBV15 and TRBJ2-1; D not certain. Germline V gives CDR1 LNHNV, CDR2 YYDKDF (reference sequence). The CDR3 has 16 residues. V gave up 0 bases and J gave up 4 bases, with 13 bases separating them. Filled out from reference TRBV15 and TRBJ2-1, the complete variable domain reads DAMVIQNPRYQVTQFGKPVTLSCSQTLNHNVMYWYQQKSSQAPKLLFHYYDKDFNNEADTPDNFQSRRPNTSFCFLDIRSPGLGDTAMYLCATSRDTTSLYNEQFFGPGTRLTVL.

CDR3 in amino acids: CASSLYISEQYF. The DNA for the CDR3 is TGTGCCAGCAGCTTATACATCTCCGAGCAGTACTTC. This rearrangement joins TRBV7-9 to TRBJ2-7; D call uncertain. V lost 2 bases, J lost 6 bases, and 8 bases lay in between. Germline values: CDR1 SEHNR, CDR2 FQNEAQ (reference sequence). The CDR3 consists of 12 residues.

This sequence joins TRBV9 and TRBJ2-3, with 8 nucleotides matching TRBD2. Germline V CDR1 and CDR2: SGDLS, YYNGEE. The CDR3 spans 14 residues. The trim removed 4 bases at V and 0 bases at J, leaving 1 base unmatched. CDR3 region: CASSLAGSTDTQYF. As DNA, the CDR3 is TGTGCCAGCAGCTTAGCGGGAAGCACAGATACGCAGTATTTT. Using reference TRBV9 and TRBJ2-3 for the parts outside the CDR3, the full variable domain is DSGVTQTPKHLITATGQRVTLRCSPRSGDLSVYWYQQSLDQGLQFLIQYYNGEERAKGNILERFSAQQFPDLHSELNLSSLELGDSALYFCASSLAGSTDTQYFGPGTRLTVL.

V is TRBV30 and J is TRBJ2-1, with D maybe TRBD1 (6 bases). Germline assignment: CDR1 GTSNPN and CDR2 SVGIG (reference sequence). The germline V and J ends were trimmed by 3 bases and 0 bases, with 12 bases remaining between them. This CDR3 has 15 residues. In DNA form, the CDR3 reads TGTGCCTGGAGCCGACTGGACAGCTCCTACAATGAGCAGTTCTTC. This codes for CAWSRLDSSYNEQFF.

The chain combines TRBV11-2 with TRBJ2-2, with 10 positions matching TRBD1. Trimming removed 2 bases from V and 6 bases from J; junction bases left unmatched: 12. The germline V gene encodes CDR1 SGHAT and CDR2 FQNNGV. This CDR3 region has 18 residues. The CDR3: CASSLLKTSGQGAGELFF. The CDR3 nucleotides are TGTGCCAGCAGCTTACTAAAAACCTCAGGACAGGGGGCCGGGGAGCTGTTTTTT. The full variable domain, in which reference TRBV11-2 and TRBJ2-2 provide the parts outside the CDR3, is EAGVAQSPRYKIIEKRQSVAFWCNPISGHATLYWYQQILGQGPKLLIQFQNNGVVDDSQLPKDRFSAERLKGVDSTLKIQPAKLEDSAVYLCASSLLKTSGQGAGELFFGEGSRLTVL.

CDR3 sequence reads: CAGGSSGNTIYF. The CDR3 nucleotides read TGTGCCGGCGGGAGCTCTGGAAACACCATATATTTT. The chain is built from TRBV19 and TRBJ1-3; D remains unclear. In germline, CDR1 is LNHDA, CDR2 SQIVND (reference sequence). This CDR3 spans 12 amino acids. V lost 11 bases to trimming and J lost 0 bases, with 8 bases between them.

The CDR3 DNA sequence: TGTGCCAGTAGGTCCCGACAGGGAAAAGAGACCCAGTACTTC. Its protein product is CASRSRQGKETQYF. The V call is TRBV19, the J call TRBJ2-5, with TRBD1 matching 7 bases. Germline V gene sequence: CDR1 LNHDA, CDR2 SQIVND (reference sequence). This CDR3 region has 14 residues. The J segment lost 3 bases and the V segment lost 6 bases, leaving 7 bases of the junction unmatched.

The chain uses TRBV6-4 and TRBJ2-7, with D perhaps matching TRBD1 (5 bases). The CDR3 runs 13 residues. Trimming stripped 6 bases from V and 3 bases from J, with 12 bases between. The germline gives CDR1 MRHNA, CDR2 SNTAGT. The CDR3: CASSAGPGYEQYF. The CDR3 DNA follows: TGTGCCAGCAGCGCAGGGCCAGGCTACGAGCAGTACTTC.

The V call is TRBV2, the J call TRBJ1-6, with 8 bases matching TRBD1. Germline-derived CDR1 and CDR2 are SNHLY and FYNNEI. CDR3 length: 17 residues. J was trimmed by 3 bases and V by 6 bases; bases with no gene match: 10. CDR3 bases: TGTGCCAGCAGGGGGGGGACAGGAGTACACTATAATTCACCCCTCCACTTT. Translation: CASRGGTGVHYNSPLHF.

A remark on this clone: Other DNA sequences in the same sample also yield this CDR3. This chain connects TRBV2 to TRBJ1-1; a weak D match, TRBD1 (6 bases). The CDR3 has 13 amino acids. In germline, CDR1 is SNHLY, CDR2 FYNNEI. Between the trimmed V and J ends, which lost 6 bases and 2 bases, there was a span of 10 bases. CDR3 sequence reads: CASSRTANTEAFF. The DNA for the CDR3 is TGTGCCAGCAGCAGGACAGCAAACACTGAAGCTTTCTTT.